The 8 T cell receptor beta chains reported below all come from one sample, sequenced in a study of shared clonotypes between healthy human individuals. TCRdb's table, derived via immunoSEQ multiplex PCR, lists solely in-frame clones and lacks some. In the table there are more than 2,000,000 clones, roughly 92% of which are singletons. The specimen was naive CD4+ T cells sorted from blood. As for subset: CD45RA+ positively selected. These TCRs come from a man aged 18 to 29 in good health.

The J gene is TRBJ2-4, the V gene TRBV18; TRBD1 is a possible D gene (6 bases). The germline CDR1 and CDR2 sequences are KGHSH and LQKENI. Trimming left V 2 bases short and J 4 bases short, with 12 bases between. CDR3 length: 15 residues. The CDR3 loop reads CASSPFTGLKNIQYF. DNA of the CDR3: TGTGCCAGCTCACCATTTACAGGGTTAAAAAACATTCAGTACTTC.

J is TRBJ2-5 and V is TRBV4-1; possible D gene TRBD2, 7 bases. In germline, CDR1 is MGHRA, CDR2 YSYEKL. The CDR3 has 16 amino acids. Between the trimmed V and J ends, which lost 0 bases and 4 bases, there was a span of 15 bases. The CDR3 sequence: CASSQEPPGGGETQYF. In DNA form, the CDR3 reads TGCGCCAGCAGCCAAGAGCCCCCGGGGGGCGGAGAGACCCAGTACTTC.

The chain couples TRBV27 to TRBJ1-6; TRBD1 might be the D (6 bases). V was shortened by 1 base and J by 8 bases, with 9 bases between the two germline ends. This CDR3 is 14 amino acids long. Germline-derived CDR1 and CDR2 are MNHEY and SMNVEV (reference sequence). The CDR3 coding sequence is TGTGCCAGCAGTTTATGGGGGCGGGATTCACCCCTCCACTTT. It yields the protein CASSLWGRDSPLHF.

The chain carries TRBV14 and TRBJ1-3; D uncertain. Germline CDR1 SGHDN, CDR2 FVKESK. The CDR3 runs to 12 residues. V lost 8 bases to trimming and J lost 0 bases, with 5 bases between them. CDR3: CASGRSGNTIYF. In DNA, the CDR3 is TGTGCCAGCGGACGCTCTGGAAACACCATATATTTT.

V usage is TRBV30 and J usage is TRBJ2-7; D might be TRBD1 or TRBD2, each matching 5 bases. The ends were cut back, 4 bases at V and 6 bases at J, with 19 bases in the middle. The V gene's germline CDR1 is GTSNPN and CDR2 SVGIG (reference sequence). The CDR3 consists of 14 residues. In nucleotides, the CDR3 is TGTGCCTGGAATTTGAGAGGGGCGCGGGTCGAGCAGTACTTC. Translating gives CAWNLRGARVEQYF.

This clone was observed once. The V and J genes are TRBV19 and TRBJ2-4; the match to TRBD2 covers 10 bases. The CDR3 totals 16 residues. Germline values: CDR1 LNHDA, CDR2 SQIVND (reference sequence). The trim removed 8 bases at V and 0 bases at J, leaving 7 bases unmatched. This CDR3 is CASSSGRGKAKNIQYF. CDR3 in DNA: TGTGCCAGTTCTAGCGGGAGAGGGAAAGCCAAAAACATTCAGTACTTC.

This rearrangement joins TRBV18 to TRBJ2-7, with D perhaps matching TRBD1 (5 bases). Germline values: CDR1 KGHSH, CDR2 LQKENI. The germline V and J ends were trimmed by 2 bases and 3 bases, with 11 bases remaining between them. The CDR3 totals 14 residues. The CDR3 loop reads CASSPGQTIYEQYF. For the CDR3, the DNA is TGTGCCAGCTCACCAGGACAAACGATCTACGAGCAGTACTTC.

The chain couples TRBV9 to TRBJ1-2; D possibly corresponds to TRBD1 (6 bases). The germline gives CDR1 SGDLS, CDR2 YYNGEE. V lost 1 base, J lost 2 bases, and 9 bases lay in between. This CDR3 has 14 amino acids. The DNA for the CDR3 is TGTGCCAGCAGCGTAAGGGGACACAACTATGGCTACACCTTC. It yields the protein CASSVRGHNYGYTF. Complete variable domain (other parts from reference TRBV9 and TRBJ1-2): DSGVTQTPKHLITATGQRVTLRCSPRSGDLSVYWYQQSLDQGLQFLIQYYNGEERAKGNILERFSAQQFPDLHSELNLSSLELGDSALYFCASSVRGHNYGYTFGSGTRLTVV.